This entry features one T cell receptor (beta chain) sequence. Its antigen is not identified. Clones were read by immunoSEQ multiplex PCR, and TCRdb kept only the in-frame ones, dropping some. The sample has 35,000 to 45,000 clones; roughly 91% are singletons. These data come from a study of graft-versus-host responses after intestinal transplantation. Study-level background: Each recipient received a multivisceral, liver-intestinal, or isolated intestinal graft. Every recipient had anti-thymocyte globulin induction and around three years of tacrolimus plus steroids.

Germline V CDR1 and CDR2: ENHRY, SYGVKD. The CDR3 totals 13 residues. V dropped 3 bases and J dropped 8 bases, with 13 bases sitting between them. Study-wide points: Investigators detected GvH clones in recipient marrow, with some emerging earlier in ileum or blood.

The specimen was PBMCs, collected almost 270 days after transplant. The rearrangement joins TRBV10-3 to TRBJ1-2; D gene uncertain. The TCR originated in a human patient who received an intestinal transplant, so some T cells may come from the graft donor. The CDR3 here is CAISEPVLGGYTF. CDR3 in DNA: TGTGCCATCAGTGAACCTGTATTAGGAGGCTACACCTTC.